A single sample is the source of the 25 T cell receptor beta chains below, sequenced in a study of shared clonotypes between healthy human individuals. This table comes from immunoSEQ multiplex PCR, and its TCRdb copy is limited to in-frame clones, with some not included. This sample carries around 2.5 million clones, roughly 93% of them seen once, and the ten largest clones take 0.36%. Sequencing used naive CD4+ T cells from PBMCs. This sample's subset: CD45RA+ positively selected. These receptors originate from a man between 18 and 29 years old in good health. Some clones in this sample may be carry-over from other donors' samples.

This chain connects TRBV30 to TRBJ2-3; D gene unclear. Looked up from germline, CDR1 is GTSNPN and CDR2 is SVGIG (reference sequence). The CDR3 spans 14 residues. V was shortened by 7 bases and J by 0 bases, with 14 bases between the two germline ends. The CDR3 DNA sequence: TGTGCCTCCCAGCTGGGTTCGAGCACAGATACGCAGTATTTT. It is translated as CASQLGSSTDTQYF.

In DNA form, the CDR3 reads TGTGCCAGCTCACCATCCACAGGGGTTCTAGCCAAAAACATTCAGTACTTC. Its protein is CASSPSTGVLAKNIQYF. The chain carries TRBV18 and TRBJ2-4; 7 bases align to TRBD1. The length of the CDR3 is 17 residues. The germline CDR1 and CDR2 sequences are KGHSH and LQKENI. V trimming: 2 bases; J trimming: 0 bases; junction bases outside the gene matches: 7.

V is TRBV11-3 and J is TRBJ2-7; 9 positions match TRBD2. V shed 1 base and J 3 bases; nucleotides not matched to a gene: 19. CDR1 and CDR2 from the germline V gene are SGHNT and YENEEA. This CDR3 has 20 residues. The CDR3 nucleotides are TGTGCCAGCAGCTTAGTCGGGGGAACTAGCGGGTACCAAACCCTCTACGAGCAGTACTTC. The encoded protein is CASSLVGGTSGYQTLYEQYF.

V usage is TRBV25-1 and J usage is TRBJ1-6; 8 bases are a match to TRBD1. This CDR3 comprises 14 residues. Trimming at V came to 4 bases and at J to 9 bases, leaving 5 bases not matched to a gene. The germline gives CDR1 MGHDK, CDR2 SYGVNS. CDR3 coding DNA: TGTGCCAGCAGTGGGACAGGGTATGGTTCACCCCTCCACTTT. Translation: CASSGTGYGSPLHF.

This chain uses TRBV15 with TRBJ1-2; D is perhaps TRBD1 (6 bases). The CDR3 runs to 15 residues. V was clipped by 1 base and J by 4 bases, with 13 bases between them. Germline V gives CDR1 LNHNV, CDR2 YYDKDF (reference sequence). This CDR3 is CATSRGGTQGYGYTF. CDR3 nucleotide sequence: TGTGCCACCAGCAGAGGAGGGACACAGGGCTATGGCTACACCTTC.

The rearrangement joins TRBV4-1 to TRBJ2-1; 8 positions agree with TRBD2. This CDR3 has 19 residues. Losses at the gene ends were 0 bases for V and 2 bases for J; bases not matched to a gene: 12. Germline-derived CDR1 and CDR2 are MGHRA and YSYEKL. The CDR3 spells CASSQDPSGGRQTYNEQFF. CDR3 coding DNA: TGCGCCAGCAGCCAAGATCCCAGCGGGGGACGACAAACCTACAATGAGCAGTTCTTC.

Concerning this clone: Other DNA sequences in the sample encode the same CDR3. V gene TRBV20-1 combines with J gene TRBJ1-2; D is ambiguous. This CDR3 has 11 residues. Germline assignment: CDR1 DFQATT and CDR2 SNEGSKA (reference sequence). Trimming removed 5 bases from V and 1 base from J, with 5 bases in between. CDR3 DNA: TGCAGTGCTTCGATTAACTATGGCTACACCTTC. Translation: CSASINYGYTF.

The V and J genes are TRBV7-8 and TRBJ2-7; D perhaps matches TRBD1 (5 bases). The CDR3 has 14 amino acids. V lost 2 bases, J lost 0 bases, and 8 bases lay in between. CDR1 is SGHVS, CDR2 FQNEAQ, per germline. CDR3 in amino acids: CASSLQGRSYEQYF. CDR3 sequence (DNA): TGTGCCAGCAGCTTACAGGGTCGCTCCTACGAGCAGTACTTC. The complete variable domain, with remaining parts taken from reference TRBV7-8 and TRBJ2-7, reads GAGVSQSPRYKVAKRGQDVALRCDPISGHVSLFWYQQALGQGPEFLTYFQNEAQLDKSGLPSDRFFAERPEGSVSTLKIQRTQQEDSAVYLCASSLQGRSYEQYFGPGTRLTVT.

V gene TRBV6-6 combines with J gene TRBJ2-7, with D perhaps matching TRBD1 or TRBD2 (5 bases each). Germline CDR1 is MNHNY and CDR2 is SVGAGI (reference sequence). The CDR3 is made up of 14 amino acids. V was pared by 7 bases and J by 2 bases, with 15 bases between. CDR3 DNA sequence: TGTGCCAGCAAGGAGGCAGGGAAAACCTACGAGCAGTACTTC. Its translation is CASKEAGKTYEQYF.

CDR3 DNA sequence: TGTGCCAGCAGCTTGGGGGGCGCCTCCTACGAGCAGTACTTC. This codes for CASSLGGASYEQYF. The J gene is TRBJ2-7, the V gene TRBV7-3; possibly TRBD1 or TRBD2 for D (6 bases each). Germline V CDR1 and CDR2: SGHTA, FQGTGA. V lost 3 bases and J 0 bases, leaving 9 bases between the germline ends. The CDR3 sequence is 14 residues long.

The chain combines TRBV29-1 with TRBJ2-3; 12 positions agree with TRBD2. This CDR3 spans 14 amino acids. Unmatched junction bases numbered 5, after V lost 5 bases and J lost 5 bases. Germline-derived CDR1 and CDR2 are SQVTM and ANQGSEA. CDR3 sequence reads: CSVPGLAGRDTQYF. The CDR3 region has the DNA TGCAGCGTTCCGGGACTAGCGGGTAGAGATACGCAGTATTTT.

The chain couples TRBV29-1 to TRBJ2-5, with 11 bases matching TRBD1. V shed 5 bases, J shed 2 bases, and the junction held 7 bases outside the gene matches. There are 15 residues in the CDR3. Germline CDR1 and CDR2: SQVTM and ANQGSEA. The CDR3 sequence is CSVSGQGASQETQYF. Here the CDR3 DNA reads TGCAGCGTTTCCGGACAGGGGGCAAGTCAAGAGACCCAGTACTTC.

This sequence joins TRBV2 and TRBJ1-3; D gene uncertain. V was shortened by 8 bases and J by 0 bases, with 11 bases between the two germline ends. CDR1 SNHLY and CDR2 FYNNEI come from the germline V gene. This CDR3 has 14 amino acids. CDR3: CASGQEFSGNTIYF. The CDR3 DNA sequence: TGTGCCAGCGGTCAGGAGTTCTCTGGAAACACCATATATTTT.

This chain joins TRBV5-5 and TRBJ1-1; tentative D call: TRBD1 (5 bases). The CDR3 contains 15 residues. CDR1 is SGHKS, CDR2 YYEKEE, per germline (reference sequence). Trimming removed 3 bases from V and 2 bases from J, with 14 bases in between. CDR3 nucleotide sequence: TGTGCCAGCAGCTCCTCACCAGGGTCAAACACTGAAGCTTTCTTT. This encodes CASSSSPGSNTEAFF.

Turning to this clone: Germline is not matched at one junction end, which may reflect a read error. V and J are TRBV4-1 and TRBJ1-3; 7 nucleotides match TRBD1. The CDR3 has 17 amino acids. CDR1 and CDR2 from the germline V gene are MGHRA and YSYEKL. CDR3 sequence: CASSLGTEIFSRNTIYF. The CDR3 region has the DNA TGCGCCAGCAGCCTGGGGACAGAAATCTTCTCTCGAAACACCATATATTTT.

The chain recombines TRBV5-1 with TRBJ2-1; 7 bases are a match to TRBD2. Germline V gene sequence: CDR1 SGHRS, CDR2 YFSETQ. The V segment lost 4 bases and the J segment 3 bases; nucleotides outside the gene matches: 13. The CDR3 consists of 17 residues. CDR3 coding DNA: TGCGCCAGCAGCGCTGGGGAGGGCAGAGTTCTCTACAATGAGCAGTTCTTC. Its protein product is CASSAGEGRVLYNEQFF.

J is TRBJ2-1 and V is TRBV5-4, with 7 bases identical to TRBD2. The CDR3 sequence is 15 residues long. J lost 3 bases, V lost 0 bases, and 3 bases had no gene match. Germline CDR1 reads SGHNT; CDR2 reads YYREEE (reference sequence). This CDR3 is CASSLAERGYNEQFF. CDR3 coding DNA: TGTGCCAGCAGCTTGGCGGAGCGGGGCTACAATGAGCAGTTCTTC.

As regards this clone: The same CDR3 is also encoded by other DNA sequences in this sample. The V call is TRBV6-1, the J call TRBJ2-3; possibly TRBD1 or TRBD2 for D (5 bases each). V dropped 0 bases and J dropped 1 base, with 5 bases sitting between them. The germline CDR1 and CDR2 sequences are MNHNS and SASEGT. This CDR3 has 14 residues. CDR3 bases: TGTGCCAGCAGTGAAGCGGGGGGCACAGATACGCAGTATTTT. It specifies CASSEAGGTDTQYF.

The gene calls are TRBV29-1 and TRBJ2-1; D is possibly TRBD1 (6 bases). This CDR3 comprises 16 residues. Trimming took 6 bases from V and 1 from J, leaving 19 bases between them. Germline V CDR1 and CDR2: SQVTM, ANQGSEA. The CDR3 DNA sequence: TGCAGCGTCACAGGGCCCTGGGGCGGATCCTACAATGAGCAGTTCTTC. Its translation is CSVTGPWGGSYNEQFF.

The genes are TRBV6-5 and TRBJ2-5; D remains ambiguous. Germline CDR1 reads MNHEY; CDR2 reads SVGAGI. CDR3 length: 12 amino acids. Trimming cost V 2 bases and J 7 bases, with 8 bases left between them. The CDR3 loop is CASSYVLGTQYF. CDR3 nucleotide sequence: TGTGCCAGCAGTTACGTCCTGGGGACCCAGTACTTC.

The chain couples TRBV19 to TRBJ1-2, with 9 bases aligning to TRBD1. V trimming: 3 bases; J trimming: 6 bases; junction bases outside the gene matches: 11. The CDR3 consists of 16 residues. In germline, CDR1 is LNHDA, CDR2 SQIVND (reference sequence). CDR3 sequence: CASSMGGTGRMNGYTF. CDR3 in DNA: TGTGCCAGTAGTATGGGAGGGACAGGGAGAATGAATGGCTACACCTTC. Combining the CDR3 with reference TRBV19 and TRBJ1-2 gives the whole variable domain DGGITQSPKYLFRKEGQNVTLSCEQNLNHDAMYWYRQDPGQGLRLIYYSQIVNDFQKGDIAEGYSVSREKKESFPLTVTSAQKNPTAFYLCASSMGGTGRMNGYTFGSGTRLTVV.

The gene calls are TRBV2 and TRBJ2-1; tentatively, D is TRBD2 (5 bases). The CDR3 has 9 amino acids. Germline values: CDR1 SNHLY, CDR2 FYNNEI. The germline V and J ends were trimmed by 5 bases and 14 bases, with 7 bases remaining between them. CDR3 residues: CASSSGKFF. Here the CDR3 DNA reads TGTGCCAGCAGTTCGGGGAAGTTCTTC. Full variable domain (missing parts from reference TRBV2 and TRBJ2-1): EPEVTQTPSHQVTQMGQEVILRCVPISNHLYFYWYRQILGQKVEFLVSFYNNEISEKSEIFDDQFSVERPDGSNFTLKIRSTKLEDSAMYFCASSSGKFFGPGTRLTVL.

With regard to this clone: The same CDR3 arises from other DNA sequences in this sample as well. The CDR3 DNA reads TGTGCCAGTAGTAGGGACAGGGGGAGTACTGAAGCTTTCTTT. This sequence encodes CASSRDRGSTEAFF. The chain has TRBV19 and TRBJ1-1, with TRBD1 identical over 11 bases. V shed 4 bases, J shed 5 bases, and the junction held 3 bases outside the gene matches. This CDR3 has 14 residues. Germline CDR1 reads LNHDA; CDR2 reads SQIVND (reference sequence).

With respect to this clone: Other nucleotide sequences in the sample specify the same CDR3. CDR3 bases: TGCGCCAGCAGCTTGGTAGGGACACTGGGAGGCTACACCTTC. Translation gives CASSLVGTLGGYTF. The V call is TRBV5-1, the J call TRBJ1-2, with D maybe TRBD1 (6 bases). The CDR3 sequence is 14 residues long. V lost 0 bases and J lost 8, with 14 bases in between. Germline loops: CDR1 SGHRS, CDR2 YFSETQ.

The J gene is TRBJ2-1, the V gene TRBV29-1; 10 bases line up with TRBD2. CDR3 length equals 15 residues. CDR1 and CDR2 from the germline V gene are SQVTM and ANQGSEA. The junction had 7 bases not matched to a gene; V was cut back by 3 bases and J by 5 bases. CDR3 residues: CSVEGLAGVNNEQFF. The DNA for the CDR3 is TGCAGCGTTGAGGGGCTAGCGGGAGTTAACAATGAGCAGTTCTTC.